This TCR beta chain was obtained from a study of blood T cells in healthy people across ages. About this clonotype itself: As yet, its antigen is unknown.

Regarding the study as a whole: Roughly linearly, TCR beta diversity per million T cells fell as age increased. PBMC samples, being unsorted, prevented any conclusive comparison of naive and antigen-experienced cells.

This CDR3 comprises 15 residues. CDR1 is SGHRS and CDR2 is YFSETQ in the germline V gene. Trimming removed 4 bases at V and 1 base at J, with 15 bases between. The authors drew around 11 milliliters of peripheral blood from each donor. A J-beta primer mix and a sample-barcoded 5' primer were used in a second PCR of about 7 to 12 cycles. Any given sample supplied a minimum of 3 million CDR3-containing paired-end reads. Using its own MiXCR run on the 5' RACE reads, TCRdb lists one record per CDR3 protein. The sample gives roughly 900,000 distinct CDR3 sequences, 48% of which show up once; 10% to 15% is in the top ten.

The receptor was isolated from a man younger than 40 in good health. This sequence joins TRBV5-1 and TRBJ2-7; D is possibly TRBD1 (6 bases). Sequences were obtained from blood. CDR3 in amino acids: CASSEGHERSYEQYF. Here the CDR3 DNA reads TGCGCCAGCAGCGAGGGACACGAAAGATCCTACGAGCAGTACTTC.